A single T cell receptor (beta chain) is shown here with its context. Primers: 60 Vbeta forward and 13 Jbeta reverse. TCRdb's copy holds only in-frame clones and misses some; the assay was immunoSEQ multiplex PCR. The profile covers over 70,000 clones, with roughly 76% appearing a single time and approximately 1.4% taken by the ten largest. This specimen comes from a study of cytomegalovirus exposure and HLA in healthy donors. Trimming shortened V by 4 bases and J by 0 bases, and 11 bases separated the two germline ends. Germline V lookup: CDR1 LNHDA, CDR2 SQIVND (reference sequence). This CDR3 has 15 amino acids.

This TCR was sampled from a male donor in good health and CMV-seronegative. Sequenced sample: PBMCs. This chain links TRBV19 with TRBJ2-3, with a weak D call TRBD2 (5 bases). Here the CDR3 DNA reads TGTGCCAGTAGTAGCTGGGAGAGAAGCACAGATACGCAGTATTTT. Encoded protein: CASSSWERSTDTQYF.